This paragraph covers one TCR beta chain sequence. Trimming cost V 2 bases and J 4 bases, with 18 bases left between them. This CDR3 is built from 17 residues. Germline V lookup: CDR1 SGHVS, CDR2 FQNEAQ. This entry belongs to a study of blood T cell repertoires in COVID-19. For the study at large: PBMCs, B-cell-depleted T cells, or T cells were the source of the cDNA or gDNA that made up the material.

Enrolled through a virtual design, the participants were between roughly 18 and 95 years of age and came from about two dozen US areas. Donors were grouped by their self-reported clinical history. In the authors' methods: Scientists estimated how many nucleated cells there were by amplifying reference gene primers. Here immunoSEQ multiplex PCR was the method, and the copy in TCRdb shows in-frame clones only, minus some. D and trimming come from the DNA, and the V and J calls and clone size come from that table. Of some 240,000 clones listed, about 88% are singletons. Sequencing input: PBMCs or T cells enriched from blood (not recorded which). The chain links TRBV7-8 to TRBJ1-5; D is uncertain. The clonotype originates from a man aged 25-45 years with acute COVID-19. CDR3 nucleotide sequence: TGTGCCAGCAGCTTAACAGCAGTCACATATTCAAATCAGCCCCAGCATTTT. This translates into CASSLTAVTYSNQPQHF.